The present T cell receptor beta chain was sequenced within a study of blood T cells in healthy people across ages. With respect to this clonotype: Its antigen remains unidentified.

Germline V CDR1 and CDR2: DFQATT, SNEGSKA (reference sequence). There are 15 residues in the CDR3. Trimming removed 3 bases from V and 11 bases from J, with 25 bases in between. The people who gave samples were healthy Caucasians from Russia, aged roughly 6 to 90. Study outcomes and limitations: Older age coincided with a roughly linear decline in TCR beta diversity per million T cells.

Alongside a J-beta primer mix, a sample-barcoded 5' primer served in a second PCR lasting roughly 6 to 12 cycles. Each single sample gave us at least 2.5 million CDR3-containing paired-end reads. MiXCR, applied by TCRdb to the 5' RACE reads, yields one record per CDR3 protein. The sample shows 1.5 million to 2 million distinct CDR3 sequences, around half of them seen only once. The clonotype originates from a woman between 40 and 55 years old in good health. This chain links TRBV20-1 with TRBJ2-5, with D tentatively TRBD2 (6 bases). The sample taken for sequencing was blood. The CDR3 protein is CSARPHAVTGVEQYF. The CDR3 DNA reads TGCAGTGCTAGGCCACACGCGGTTACGGGGGTTGAGCAGTACTTC.